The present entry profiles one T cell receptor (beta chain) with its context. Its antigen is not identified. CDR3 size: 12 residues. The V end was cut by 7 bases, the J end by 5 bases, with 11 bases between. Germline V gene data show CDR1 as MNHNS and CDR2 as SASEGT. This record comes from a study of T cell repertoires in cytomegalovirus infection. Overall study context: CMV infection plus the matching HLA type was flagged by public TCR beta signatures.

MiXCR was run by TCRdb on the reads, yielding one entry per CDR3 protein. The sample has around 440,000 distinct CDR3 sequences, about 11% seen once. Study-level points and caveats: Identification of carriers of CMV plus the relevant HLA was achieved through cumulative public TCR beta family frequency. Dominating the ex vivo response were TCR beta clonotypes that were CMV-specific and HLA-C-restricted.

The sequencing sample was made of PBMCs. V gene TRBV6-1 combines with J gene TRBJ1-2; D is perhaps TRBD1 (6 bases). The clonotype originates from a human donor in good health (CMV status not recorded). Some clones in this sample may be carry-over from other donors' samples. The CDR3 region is CASTYRDYGYTF. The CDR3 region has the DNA TGTGCCAGCACGTACAGGGATTATGGCTACACCTTC.